This TCR beta chain was recorded in a study of shared T cell receptors in the human thymus. TCRdb's table, derived via immunoSEQ multiplex PCR, lists solely in-frame clones and lacks some. The table shows almost 550,000 clones, with more than 75% occurring only once. The same data also went into a second study, on human thymus T cells.

The clonotype comes from a boy in the first two years of life with a congenital heart defect. Sequencing input: thymocytes.

The CDR3 nucleotides are TGTGCCAGCAGCCAGGGTTGGGCGTCGGTCGCGAGAACTGAAGCTTTCTTT. Amino acids: CASSQGWASVARTEAFF. The chain recombines TRBV4-2 with TRBJ1-1; D gene ambiguous. Per the germline V gene, CDR1 is LGHNA and CDR2 is YNFKEQ. The V and J ends lost 3 bases and 5 bases respectively, with 22 bases between them. The CDR3 totals 17 residues.